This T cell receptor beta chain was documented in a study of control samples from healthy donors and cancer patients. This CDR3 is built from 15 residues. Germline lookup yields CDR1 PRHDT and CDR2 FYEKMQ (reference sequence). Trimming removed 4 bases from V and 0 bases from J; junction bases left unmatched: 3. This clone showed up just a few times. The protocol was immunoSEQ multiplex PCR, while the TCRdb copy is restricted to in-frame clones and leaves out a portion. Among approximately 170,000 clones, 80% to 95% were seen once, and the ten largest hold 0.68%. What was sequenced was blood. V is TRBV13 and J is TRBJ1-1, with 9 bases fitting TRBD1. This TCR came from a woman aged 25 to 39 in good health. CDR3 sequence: CASSSGTGMNTEAFF. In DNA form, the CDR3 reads TGTGCCAGCAGCTCGGGGACAGGGATGAACACTGAAGCTTTCTTT.